These 26 T cell receptor beta chains share one sample of origin, sequenced in a study of tissue T cells after allogeneic stem cell transplantation. This table comes from immunoSEQ multiplex PCR, and its TCRdb copy is limited to in-frame clones, with some not included. The sample holds around 50,000 clones, around 70% seen once. The sequenced sample was sorted cells pooled from one or two spleens. Receptors originate from a pool of C57BL/6 mice in good health.

Regarding this clone: Mouse gene names apply. The missing CDR3 end, 1 residue past where the read stops, is filled in from the germline J gene. The chain carries TRBV19 and TRBJ1-4; possibly TRBD1 for D (6 bases). Germline CDR1 is FNHDT and CDR2 is SITEND (reference sequence). V gave up 5 bases and J gave up 0 bases, with 8 bases separating them. This CDR3 spans 14 amino acids. CDR3 bases read: TGTGCCAGCAGCCGGACAGTTTCCAACGAAAGATTATTT. It is translated as CASSRTVSNERLF. The CDR3, in full, reads CASSRTVSNERLFF.

With respect to this clone: Gene names and germline refer to mouse. The read terminates 1 residue before the CDR3 end, so the remaining end is supplied by the germline J gene. The rearrangement uses TRBV3 and TRBJ1-1; 9 bases agree with TRBD1. CDR1 and CDR2 (germline): SNHLY, FYNGKV (reference sequence). This CDR3 has 14 amino acids. V lost 3 bases, J lost 4 bases, and 3 bases stayed unmatched. CDR3 in amino acids: CASSLGQGGTEVFF. Incomplete CDR3 DNA: TGTGCCAGCAGCTTGGGACAGGGAGGCACAGAAGTCTTC. The whole variable domain, remainder taken from reference TRBV3 and TRBJ1-1, is GPKVLQIPSHQIIDMGQMVTLNCDPVSNHLYFYWYKQILGQQMEFLVNFYNGKVMEKSKLFKDQFSVERPDGSYFTLKIQPTALEDSAVYFCASSLGQGGTEVFFGKGTRLTVV.

To note about this clone: Gene names denote mouse genes. The read ends 1 residue before the CDR3 terminus; that terminus is restored from the germline J gene. V gene TRBV3 combines with J gene TRBJ1-1; TRBD1 is a possible D gene (6 bases). Germline CDR1 SNHLY, CDR2 FYNGKV (reference sequence). The CDR3 is 13 amino acids. V lost 5 bases, J lost 0 bases, and 7 bases lay in between. The CDR3 is CASSRTANTEVFF. The covered CDR3 bases are TGTGCCAGCAGCCGGACAGCAAACACAGAAGTCTTC.

On this clone itself: Each gene name is a mouse one. The read terminates 1 residue ahead of where the CDR3 ends, so the germline J gene completes it. The chain couples TRBV13-2 to TRBJ2-4; a possible D gene is TRBD1 (5 bases). Germline V gene data show CDR1 as NNHNN and CDR2 as SYGAGS (reference sequence). The CDR3 covers 12 residues. V dropped 3 bases and J dropped 3 bases, with 5 bases sitting between them. The CDR3 DNA, read in part, is TGTGCCAGCGGTGGACAGCAAAACACCTTGTAC. It is translated as CASGGQQNTLY. The entire CDR3 protein reads CASGGQQNTLYF.

Comments on this clone: Germline and genes: mouse. The read is 1 residue too short to cover the CDR3 end, so that end is filled in from the germline J gene. The chain couples TRBV12-2 to TRBJ1-5; 8 bases match TRBD1. The CDR3 is 15 amino acids. CDR1 and CDR2 from the germline V gene are SGHLS and HYDKME. V gave up 3 bases and J gave up 0 bases; unmatched junction bases: 3. CDR3 DNA, as far as it was read: TGTGCCAGCTCTTTACAGGGGGATAACAACCAGGCTCCGCTT. Protein: CASSLQGDNNQAPL. The entire CDR3 sequence reads CASSLQGDNNQAPLF.

As to this clone: Genes and germline come from the mouse. The CDR3 is cut off 1 residue early in the read; its end comes from the germline J gene. The genes are TRBV13-3 and TRBJ2-7; 11 bases fit TRBD2. Looked up from germline, CDR1 is NNHDY and CDR2 is SYVADS. The CDR3 sequence is 14 residues long. Trimming at V came to 4 bases and at J to 1 base, leaving 1 base not matched to a gene. The CDR3 loop reads CASSWDWGSYEQYF. The CDR3 DNA, read in part, is TGTGCCAGCAGTTGGGACTGGGGGTCCTATGAACAGTAC.

In regard to this clone: The gene names given are mouse names. The read stops 1 residue short of the end of the CDR3; the missing end is completed from the germline J gene. The chain links TRBV3 to TRBJ1-2, with D possibly being TRBD1 (6 bases). V gave up 4 bases and J gave up 0 bases, with 9 bases separating them. The CDR3 is 14 residues long. The germline gives CDR1 SNHLY, CDR2 FYNGKV (reference sequence). CDR3 bases read: TGTGCCAGCAGCTGGGACAATGCAAACTCCGACTACACC. This encodes CASSWDNANSDYT. The CDR3 reads in full as CASSWDNANSDYTF.

This clone was seen a few times. Gene names are mouse gene names. The read finishes 1 residue shy of the CDR3 end, and the germline J gene is used to complete it. V usage is TRBV1 and J usage is TRBJ1-5; perhaps TRBD1 as D (6 bases). The V end was cut by 4 bases, the J end by 3 bases, with 10 bases between. In germline, CDR1 is NSQYPW, CDR2 LRSPGD (reference sequence). The CDR3 has 14 residues. CDR3 sequence: CTCSDRVGNQAPLF. The part of the CDR3 DNA that was read is TGCACCTGCAGTGACAGGGTCGGCAACCAGGCTCCGCTT.

Comments on this clone: The listed genes are named as in mouse. The read halts 1 residue ahead of the CDR3 end, with the missing end drawn from the germline J gene. The chain combines TRBV3 with TRBJ2-7, with TRBD2 identical over 12 bases. In germline, CDR1 is SNHLY, CDR2 FYNGKV (reference sequence). The CDR3 spans 14 residues. The trim removed 3 bases at V and 6 bases at J, leaving 3 bases unmatched. CDR3 loop: CASSLTGGALEQYF. The covered CDR3 bases are TGTGCCAGCAGCTTGACTGGGGGGGCGCTTGAACAGTAC.

As for this clone: The gene names given are mouse names. With the read ending 1 residue before the CDR3 end, the germline J gene is used to fill in that end. The chain couples TRBV16 to TRBJ2-7; 11 nucleotides align to TRBD2. The junction had 2 bases not matched to a gene; V was cut back by 0 bases and J by 7 bases. This CDR3 region has 14 residues. Germline V gene lookup returns CDR1 SGHSA and CDR2 FRNQAP. CDR3 DNA (partial): TGTGCAAGCAGCTTAGATCACTGGGGGGGCGAACAGTAC. This translates into CASSLDHWGGEQY. The complete CDR3 reads CASSLDHWGGEQYF. Based on the CDR3 plus reference TRBV16 and TRBJ2-7, the full variable domain is NAGVIQTPRHKVTGKGQEATLWCEPISGHSAVFWYRQTIVQGLEFLTYFRNQAPIDDSGMPKERFSAQMPNQSHSTLKIQSTQPQDSAVYLCASSLDHWGGEQYFGPGTRLTVL.

Comment on this clone: The germline and genes are mouse ones. The sequence runs out 1 residue before the end of the CDR3; the remainder is reconstructed from the germline J gene. Additional DNA sequences in this sample encode the identical CDR3. The chain joins TRBV1 to TRBJ2-7; D is uncertain. V shed 1 base and J shed 6 bases, with 4 bases lying between them. Germline V gene lookup returns CDR1 NSQYPW and CDR2 LRSPGD (reference sequence). The CDR3 runs to 11 residues. CDR3 DNA (partial): TGCACCTGCAGTGCAGGGCCTGAACAGTAC. Translation gives CTCSAGPEQY. The entire CDR3 sequence reads CTCSAGPEQYF.

Note on this clone: Here the gene names and germline are mouse. This CDR3 reads CSSSQSAGTQDTQYF. The part of the CDR3 DNA that was read is TGCTCCAGCAGTCAATCGGCGGGGACCCAAGACACCCAGTAC. The chain carries TRBV23 and TRBJ2-5. The sequence runs out 1 residue before the end of the CDR3; the remainder is reconstructed from the germline J gene. Germline V gene data show CDR1 as KGHTA and CDR2 as FQNQQP. The CDR3 spans 15 residues. Full variable domain (outside the CDR3, taken from reference TRBV23 and TRBJ2-5): DAAVTQKPRYLIKMKGQEAEMKCIPEKGHTAVFWYQQKQSKELKFLIYFQNQQPLDQIDMVKERFSAVCPSSSLCSLGIRTCEAEDSALYLCSSSQSAGTQDTQYFGPGTRLLVL.

In the case of this clone: Genes and germline are mouse. From the germline J gene comes the end of the CDR3, since the read stops 1 residue before it. The gene calls are TRBV19 and TRBJ1-1; 9 bases are shared with TRBD1. The V segment lost 4 bases and the J segment 4 bases; nucleotides outside the gene matches: 5. CDR1 and CDR2 (germline): FNHDT, SITEND (reference sequence). The CDR3 covers 14 residues. The CDR3 loop is CASSLPGQGTEVFF. The sequenced part of the CDR3 DNA is TGTGCCAGCAGTCTTCCGGGACAGGGCACAGAAGTCTTC.

To note about this clone: Gene labels here are mouse ones. The sequence runs out 1 residue before the end of the CDR3; the remainder is reconstructed from the germline J gene. The chain couples TRBV12-2 to TRBJ2-7, with TRBD2 as a possible D gene (7 bases). With 1 base removed from V and 7 bases from J, the gap between germline ends came to 10 bases. Per the germline V gene, CDR1 is SGHLS and CDR2 is HYDKME. CDR3 length equals 12 residues. CDR3 residues: CASSLGGREQYF. The DNA read from the CDR3 is TGTGCCAGCTCTCTGGGGGGCAGGGAACAGTAC.

Notes on this clone: Gene names follow the mouse nomenclature. The read terminates 1 residue before the CDR3 end, so the remaining end is supplied by the germline J gene. The gene calls are TRBV13-1 and TRBJ2-3, with TRBD2 matching over 8 bases. Germline CDR1 reads NSHNY; CDR2 reads SYGAGN. This CDR3 contains 15 residues. Unmatched junction bases numbered 5, after V lost 3 bases and J lost 2 bases. Partial CDR3 DNA: TGTGCCAGCAGTGGCCCTGGGGGGTTTGCAGAAACGCTGTAT. This encodes CASSGPGGFAETLY. The whole CDR3 sequence is CASSGPGGFAETLYF.

As for this clone: Mouse gene names and germline throughout. CDR3 DNA (partial): TGTGCCAGCTCCCACAGGAGGACAGAAGTCTTC. Translated: CASSHRRTEVF. The whole CDR3 sequence reads CASSHRRTEVFF. The chain carries TRBV12-2 and TRBJ1-1; maybe TRBD1 (5 bases). Read sequence stops 1 residue before the CDR3 end, and the germline J gene provides the missing end. The CDR3 runs to 12 residues. Germline CDR1 reads SGHLS; CDR2 reads HYDKME. The V and J ends lost 4 bases and 5 bases respectively, with 10 bases between them. The variable domain in full, completed from reference TRBV12-2 and TRBJ1-1, reads NSGVVQSPRYIIKGKGERSILKCIPISGHLSVAWYQQTQGQELKFFIQHYDKMERDKGNLPSRFSVQQFDDYHSEMNMSALELEDSAVYFCASSHRRTEVFFGKGTRLTVV.

Points on this clone: All gene names here are mouse names. From the germline J gene comes the end of the CDR3, since the read stops 1 residue before it. V and J are TRBV26 and TRBJ2-4, with a tentative D call TRBD1 (5 bases). The CDR3 sequence is 13 residues long. V lost 2 bases to trimming and J lost 4 bases, with 7 bases between them. Germline V gene data show CDR1 as KGHPV and CDR2 as FQNQEV (reference sequence). The CDR3 sequence is CASSLGQENTLYF. CDR3 DNA (partial): TGTGCCAGCAGTCTGGGACAAGAAAACACCTTGTAC. Full variable domain (remainder filled in from reference TRBV26 and TRBJ2-4): NSKVIQTPRYLVKGQGQKAKMRCIPEKGHPVVFWYQQNKNNEFKFLINFQNQEVLQQIDMTEKRFSAECPSNSPCSLEIQSSEAGDSALYLCASSLGQENTLYFGAGTRLSVL.

With respect to this clone: Mouse names are used for the genes. Coverage ceases 1 residue before the CDR3 finishes, and the germline J gene fills in the end. V gene TRBV13-2 combines with J gene TRBJ1-6; D gene ambiguous. TRBJ1-6 qualifies as an ORF whose function is uncertain. The CDR3 runs to 15 residues. Germline V gene lookup returns CDR1 NNHNN and CDR2 SYGAGS (reference sequence). V lost 2 bases and J 0 bases, leaving 6 bases between the germline ends. CDR3 sequence reads: CASGDDNSYNSPLYF. CDR3 bases read: TGTGCCAGCGGTGACGACAATTCCTATAATTCGCCCCTCTAC.

About this clone itself: Mouse germline and gene names are used. The CDR3 is cut off 1 residue early in the read; its end comes from the germline J gene. This chain joins TRBV20 and TRBJ2-5; 7 bases are a match to TRBD2. There are 13 residues in the CDR3. Germline CDR1 and CDR2: GFQATS and STVNSAI. Germline trimming cut 5 bases from V and 2 bases from J; bases unmatched to any gene: 4. CDR3 region: CGAGGGIQDTQYF. The DNA read from the CDR3 is TGTGGTGCTGGGGGGGGTATCCAAGACACCCAGTAC.

As regards this clone: These gene names are mouse names. From the germline J gene comes the end of the CDR3, since the read stops 1 residue before it. J is TRBJ2-7 and V is TRBV3; TRBD2 matches at 10 bases. V was pared by 8 bases and J by 6 bases, with 4 bases of the junction left unmatched. Germline V gene lookup returns CDR1 SNHLY and CDR2 FYNGKV (reference sequence). This CDR3 comprises 12 residues. The CDR3 here is CASGGLGCEQYF. CDR3 DNA (partial): TGTGCCAGCGGGGGACTGGGGTGTGAACAGTAC.

Turning to this clone: Mouse gene names apply. CDR3 region: CTCSARQGEVFF. CDR3 bases read: TGCACCTGCAGTGCCCGACAGGGGGAAGTCTTC. This sequence joins TRBV1 and TRBJ1-1; 8 bases are a match to TRBD1. The CDR3 is cut off 1 residue early in the read; its end comes from the germline J gene. The CDR3 has 12 residues. Trimming cost V 3 bases and J 8 bases; bases outside gene matches: 2. CDR1 NSQYPW and CDR2 LRSPGD come from the germline V gene (reference sequence).

Regarding this clone: Mouse gene names apply. The CDR3 extends 1 residue past the end of the read, so its final part is completed from the germline J gene. The chain carries TRBV26 and TRBJ2-5; weak D call: TRBD1 (5 bases). Germline V gene lookup returns CDR1 KGHPV and CDR2 FQNQEV (reference sequence). This CDR3 spans 14 amino acids. Trimming took 4 bases from V and 0 from J, leaving 8 bases between them. The CDR3 protein is CASSRTINQDTQYF. The sequenced part of the CDR3 DNA is TGTGCCAGCAGTCGGACAATTAACCAAGACACCCAGTAC.

In regard to this clone: The genes and germline here are from mouse. The read falls 1 residue short of the CDR3 end, and the missing part is taken from the germline J gene. This chain connects TRBV29 to TRBJ1-3; 7 bases line up with TRBD1. CDR1 and CDR2 (germline): MSHET, SYDVDS. V lost 2 bases and J lost 2; bases outside the gene matches: 0. The CDR3 runs 14 residues. Here the CDR3 reads CASSLQGAGNTLYF. The CDR3 DNA, read in part, is TGTGCTAGCAGTTTACAGGGGGCTGGAAATACGCTCTAT.

Of note for this clone: The gene symbols are mouse symbols. The CDR3 goes on 1 residue after the read ends, and that part is filled in from the germline J gene. The chain joins TRBV2 to TRBJ1-4; D remains unclear. Trimming shortened V by 2 bases and J by 4 bases, and 8 bases separated the two germline ends. Germline V gene lookup returns CDR1 LGHNA and CDR2 YSYQKL. The CDR3 contains 14 residues. CDR3 DNA, as far as it was read: TGTGCCAGCAGCCAAAGGCCAGGCAACGAAAGATTATTT. Translation: CASSQRPGNERLF. The CDR3 reads in full as CASSQRPGNERLFF.

Remarks on this clone: Gene labels here are mouse ones. The part of the CDR3 DNA that was read is TGTGCTAGCAGTAGAGAGACTGGCTATGCTGAGCAGTTC. The encoded protein is CASSRETGYAEQF. The whole CDR3 protein reads CASSRETGYAEQFF. This chain joins TRBV17 and TRBJ2-1; D possibly corresponds to TRBD2 (6 bases). The read terminates 1 residue ahead of where the CDR3 ends, so the germline J gene completes it. Trimming shortened V by 0 bases and J by 3 bases, and 6 bases separated the two germline ends. Germline V lookup: CDR1 MNHDT, CDR2 YYDKIL. This CDR3 has 14 amino acids.

Regarding this clone: Gene names follow the mouse nomenclature. The CDR3 end falls 1 residue outside the read, so it is completed with the germline J gene. The chain links TRBV13-3 to TRBJ2-2; D is unclear. CDR3 length: 14 residues. CDR1 NNHDY and CDR2 SYVADS come from the germline V gene. Trimming pared 2 bases from V and 1 base from J, leaving 6 bases between. CDR3 DNA, as far as it was read: TGTGCCAGCAGTGAGGCAGTAAACACCGGGCAGCTCTAC. It translates to CASSEAVNTGQLY. The whole CDR3 reads CASSEAVNTGQLYF. The entire variable domain, with the rest obtained from reference TRBV13-3 and TRBJ2-2, is as follows: EAAVTQSPRSKVAVTGGKVTLSCHQTNNHDYMYWYRQDTGHGLRLIHYSYVADSTEKGDIPDGYKASRPSQENFSLILELASLSQTAVYFCASSEAVNTGQLYFGEGSKLTVL.